This T cell receptor (beta chain) was captured by sequencing in a study of blood T cell repertoires in COVID-19. At the level of the study: In each case, the material was cDNA or gDNA derived from T cells, B-cell-depleted T cells, or PBMCs.

TCRdb's copy holds only in-frame clones and misses some; the assay was immunoSEQ multiplex PCR. The sample yields 200,000 or so clones, about 87% seen once. Germline V lookup: CDR1 LGHDT, CDR2 YNNKEL (reference sequence). Trimming removed 1 base from V and 5 bases from J, with 8 bases in between. This CDR3 region has 13 residues. Cohort assignment relied on participant-reported clinical history. This sequence originates from a woman aged 40 to 49 with acute COVID-19. The chain combines TRBV3-1 (or the pseudogene TRBV3-2) with TRBJ1-1, with D hard to call. Sequencing was carried out using PBMCs or T cells enriched from blood (not recorded which). The DNA for the CDR3 is TGTGCCAGCAGCCAAGTGGGCTGGACTGAAGCTTTCTTT. It codes for CASSQVGWTEAFF.